Listed below are T cell receptor beta chains from one sample, sequenced in a study of shared clonotypes between healthy human individuals. TCRdb's copy holds only in-frame clones and misses some; the assay was immunoSEQ multiplex PCR. The table has some 740,000 clones, over 90% seen once. Source material: naive CD8+ T cells sorted from blood. These receptors came from a man aged 25-45 years in good health. CDR3s include the opening cysteine and the closing phenylalanine or tryptophan. The D gene is left open where the match is weak. Clone size is given for some rows only: seen once, a few or many times, or a class if the clone is expanded.

d_gene,len,abundance,v_gene,j_gene,CDR3nt,CDR3aa
TRBD2,17,-,TRBV19,TRBJ2-1,TGTGCCAGTAGTACAGGTAGCGGGGCGAGCTCCTACAATGAGCAGTTCTTC,CASSTGSGASSYNEQFF
TRBD2,15,-,TRBV27,TRBJ2-3,TGTGCCAGCACCTCTAGCGGGAGGGTCACAGATACGCAGTATTTT,CASTSSGRVTDTQYF
-,15,-,TRBV9,TRBJ2-5,TGTGCCAGCAGCGTAGGGACGGACTACCAAGAGACCCAGTACTTC,CASSVGTDYQETQYF
-,12,-,TRBV7-9,TRBJ2-1,TGTGCCAGCAGCTTAGCGGGGATTGAGCAGTTCTTC,CASSLAGIEQFF
TRBD2,17,-,TRBV7-9,TRBJ2-1,TGTGCCAGCAGCTCTAGCGGGAGGACCAGCCCCTACAATGAGCAGTTCTTC,CASSSSGRTSPYNEQFF
TRBD2,16,-,TRBV10-3,TRBJ2-3,TGTGCCATCAGTCCGGGAGCGGGAGTGGATACAGATACGCAGTATTTT,CAISPGAGVDTDTQYF
TRBD1,15,-,TRBV7-3,TRBJ2-1,TGTGCCAGCAGCTTAATAGGGGGCTCTGTCAATGAGCAGTTCTTC,CASSLIGGSVNEQFF
-,13,-,TRBV6-6,TRBJ2-7,TGTGCCAGCAGTTATGACACCTTTTACGAGCAGTACTTC,CASSYDTFYEQYF
-,13,-,TRBV27,TRBJ2-7,TGTGCCAGCAGTTTATCACTAGGCTACGAGCAGTACTTC,CASSLSLGYEQYF
TRBD2,16,-,TRBV10-1,TRBJ2-1,TGCGCCAGCAGAACGATAGGACTAGCGGGAGTAAATGAGCAGTTCTTC,CASRTIGLAGVNEQFF
-,16,-,TRBV27,TRBJ2-7,TGTGCCAGCAGTTCTCGTACAGGCACTGGATCCTACGAGCAGTACTTC,CASSSRTGTGSYEQYF
TRBD2,14,-,TRBV10-3,TRBJ2-7,TGTGCCATCAGTGACCGGGAGGGCCTGTACGAGCAGTACTTC,CAISDREGLYEQYF
TRBD1,15,-,TRBV11-1,TRBJ2-5,TGTGCCAGCAGCCCCGGGGCAGGGGGTATGGAGACCCAGTACTTC,CASSPGAGGMETQYF
-,15,once,TRBV7-2,TRBJ2-7,TGTGCCAGCAGCTTAAGGGTCGCGGGGTGGGACGAGCAGTACTTC,CASSLRVAGWDEQYF
-,16,-,TRBV21-1,TRBJ2-5,TGTGCCAGCAGCCCCTCATATCTGACAGGGCAAGAGACCCAGTACTTC,CASSPSYLTGQETQYF
-,13,-,TRBV30,TRBJ2-6,TGTGCCTGGACCATGGCTGGGGCCAACGTCCTGACTTTC,CAWTMAGANVLTF
-,14,-,TRBV7-9,TRBJ1-2,TGTGCCAGCAGCTTAGAGAGCTTGAGGGATGGCTACACCTTC,CASSLESLRDGYTF
TRBD1,15,-,TRBV2,TRBJ1-3,TGTGCCAGCATCGGACAGGGGGCAGGAGGAAACACCATATATTTT,CASIGQGAGGNTIYF
TRBD1,15,-,TRBV27,TRBJ2-7,TGTGCCAGCAGTCCCGGGACAGGGGGCGGGTACGAGCAGTACTTC,CASSPGTGGGYEQYF
TRBD1,14,-,TRBV28,TRBJ1-4,TGTGCCAGCAGTCAGACAGGGGTGGATGAAAAACTGTTTTTT,CASSQTGVDEKLFF
TRBD1,15,-,TRBV5-1,TRBJ2-7,TGCGCCAGCAGCTGGGGACAGGGGCTGCCGTACGAGCAGTACTTC,CASSWGQGLPYEQYF
-,18,once,TRBV7-9,TRBJ1-2,TGTGCCAGCAGCCTTGTATCGTTTACAGGGCGTAGTTATAATGGCTACACCTTC,CASSLVSFTGRSYNGYTF
-,13,-,TRBV27,TRBJ2-3,TGTGCCACCCAATGGCCCGATAGGGATACGCAGTATTTT,CATQWPDRDTQYF
TRBD2,14,many,TRBV19,TRBJ2-7,TGTGCCAGTAGTATTGCGGGGGGCGCGTACGAGCAGTACTTC,CASSIAGGAYEQYF
-,14,-,TRBV2,TRBJ1-1,TGTGCCAGCACCGTAGGGGCAATGAACACTGAAGCTTTCTTT,CASTVGAMNTEAFF
-,15,-,TRBV28,TRBJ2-1,TGTGCCAGCAGTTTAGGGGGAGTAGGGCACAATGAGCAGTTCTTC,CASSLGGVGHNEQFF
-,16,-,TRBV27,TRBJ2-1,TGTGCCAGCAGTTTAGGGGGGGGCCGGTCATACAATGAGCAGTTCTTC,CASSLGGGRSYNEQFF
-,14,-,TRBV11-2,TRBJ2-7,TGTGCCAGCAGCTTAGTCTACAGGGTCAACGAGCAGTACTTC,CASSLVYRVNEQYF
-,14,-,TRBV18,TRBJ2-1,TGTGCCAGCTCATCGGGGCTAGCTCGCGATGAGCAGTTCTTC,CASSSGLARDEQFF
TRBD2,15,-,TRBV19,TRBJ2-1,TGTGCCAGTAGTCCCCCGGGACTAGCGTTCAATGAGCAGTTCTTC,CASSPPGLAFNEQFF
-,12,once,TRBV29-1,TRBJ1-1,TGCAGCGTTGTTCCGGGGAACACTGAAGCTTTCTTT,CSVVPGNTEAFF
-,12,-,TRBV14,TRBJ2-7,TGTGCCAGCAGCCATCCCTCCTACGAGCAGTACTTC,CASSHPSYEQYF
-,14,once,TRBV13,TRBJ2-7,TGTGCCAGCAGCCAGAATCTATCGCCCGGCGAGCAGTACTTC,CASSQNLSPGEQYF
-,15,once,TRBV4-1,TRBJ1-4,TGCGCCAGCAGCCAAGATGGGGAGGAGAATGAAAAACTGTTTTTT,CASSQDGEENEKLFF
TRBD1,11,-,TRBV29-1,TRBJ1-2,TGCAGCTTCGACAGGGGGAACGGCTACACCTTC,CSFDRGNGYTF
-,12,-,TRBV27,TRBJ2-1,TGTGCCAGCAGTCAAATTGAGGATGAGCAGTTCTTC,CASSQIEDEQFF
-,13,-,TRBV14,TRBJ1-1,TGTGCCAGCAGCCAAGATTTTGGAACTGAAGCTTTCTTT,CASSQDFGTEAFF
TRBD1,16,-,TRBV28,TRBJ2-5,TGTGCCAGCAGTCCCTACCGGGACAGTAGAGGAGCGACCCAGTACTTC,CASSPYRDSRGATQYF
-,16,-,TRBV7-9,TRBJ1-2,TGTGCCAGCAGCGAGCCTTTAGAGAGCATTAACTATGGCTACACCTTC,CASSEPLESINYGYTF
TRBD2,15,-,TRBV27,TRBJ2-1,TGTGCCAGCAAAATAGGGCTAGCGGGTTACAATGAGCAGTTCTTC,CASKIGLAGYNEQFF
-,11,-,TRBV4-1,TRBJ2-7,TGCGCCAGCAGAGAGGGCTACGAGCAGTACTTC,CASREGYEQYF
-,13,-,TRBV28,TRBJ2-2,TGTGCCAGCAGTACAAGCGGGACCGGGGAGCTGTTTTTT,CASSTSGTGELFF
-,15,-,TRBV10-3,TRBJ2-7,TGTGCCATCAGTGACCCGGGACTGTCTACCTACGAGCAGTACTTC,CAISDPGLSTYEQYF
-,14,once,TRBV7-8,TRBJ2-7,TGTGCCAGCAGCTTAGGTCAGGGGACCTACGAGCAGTACTTC,CASSLGQGTYEQYF
TRBD1,16,-,TRBV10-3,TRBJ2-3,TGTGCCATCAGTGAGCCTGGACAGGGGGACACAGATACGCAGTATTTT,CAISEPGQGDTDTQYF
-,19,-,TRBV7-9,TRBJ2-2,TGTGCCAGCAGCCCTTTAAGAAATAGCCAGATCCGCCCTTCCGGGGAGCTGTTTTTT,CASSPLRNSQIRPSGELFF
-,16,few,TRBV25-1,TRBJ2-6,TGTGCCAGCAGTGATAGGGGGGTAGAAGGGGCCAACGTCCTGACTTTC,CASSDRGVEGANVLTF
-,13,few,TRBV6-5,TRBJ2-4,TGTGCCAGCAGTTACACGCTTAGCCAGGGGTGGTACTTC,CASSYTLSQGWYF
TRBD2,13,-,TRBV10-3,TRBJ2-1,TGTGCCATCGGACTAGTTTTAGGCAATGAGCAGTTCTTC,CAIGLVLGNEQFF
TRBD2,15,once,TRBV27,TRBJ2-2,TGTGCCAGCAGTTGGGGAGGGCCTGATACCGGGGAGCTGTTTTTT,CASSWGGPDTGELFF
-,16,-,TRBV28,TRBJ1-1,TGTGCCAGCAGTTTATCCCCAAGGACAGCGAACACTGAAGCTTTCTTT,CASSLSPRTANTEAFF